Listed here are 22 T cell receptor beta chains from one sample, sequenced in a study of blood T cell repertoires in COVID-19. The method was immunoSEQ multiplex PCR; TCRdb's version includes in-frame clones alone and lacks a portion of them. The sample consists of about 170,000 clones, just over 90% of them appearing once. Sequencing was performed on peripheral blood. The receptors here all came from a man younger than 35 with COVID-19, enrolled during active disease.

The chain joins TRBV19 to TRBJ1-5; 9 nucleotides line up with TRBD1. Unmatched junction bases numbered 6, after V lost 5 bases and J lost 7 bases. Germline V lookup: CDR1 LNHDA, CDR2 SQIVND (reference sequence). The CDR3 covers 14 residues. For the CDR3, the DNA is TGTGCCAGTAGTCCTGGACAGGGGAGCCAGCCCCAGCATTTT. It specifies CASSPGQGSQPQHF.

This chain links TRBV27 with TRBJ1-1; 7 nucleotides agree with TRBD1. CDR1 and CDR2 from the germline V gene are MNHEY and SMNVEV (reference sequence). With 7 bases clipped from V and 5 bases from J, the junction kept 1 base outside the gene matches. The CDR3 extends over 11 amino acids. The CDR3 loop is CASTGGTEAFF. As DNA, the CDR3 is TGTGCCAGCACAGGGGGAACTGAAGCTTTCTTT.

Written as DNA, the CDR3 is TGTGCCTGGAGCGCAGGGGAAGAAGCTTTCTTT. Protein product: CAWSAGEEAFF. This rearrangement joins TRBV30 to TRBJ1-1; perhaps TRBD1 as D (6 bases). V was shortened by 3 bases and J by 8 bases, with 10 bases between the two germline ends. The CDR3 is 11 residues long. In germline, CDR1 is GTSNPN, CDR2 SVGIG (reference sequence).

V is TRBV28 and J is TRBJ1-2; D perhaps matches TRBD1 (6 bases). Germline CDR1 MDHEN, CDR2 SYDVKM. The CDR3 length is 15 residues. Trimming removed 3 bases from V and 5 bases from J, with 16 bases in between. CDR3 sequence (DNA): TGTGCCAGCAGTTTTCAGGGGTTCGACACTTATGGCTACACCTTC. This codes for CASSFQGFDTYGYTF.

This clone was counted once. The junction shows a germline mismatch at one end, possibly a read error. This sequence joins TRBV24-1 and TRBJ2-1; perhaps TRBD1 as D (6 bases). The germline gives CDR1 KGHDR, CDR2 SFDVKD. The CDR3 is 14 amino acids. The CDR3 reads CATSALDSYNEQFF. The CDR3 nucleotides read TGTGCCACCAGTGCTTTGGACAGCTACAATGAGCAGTTCTTC.

The chain combines TRBV9 with TRBJ2-1; TRBD2 aligns across 7 bases. With 4 bases clipped from V and 7 bases from J, the junction kept 14 bases outside the gene matches. Germline CDR1 SGDLS, CDR2 YYNGEE. The length of the CDR3 is 16 residues. The CDR3, as DNA: TGTGCCAGCAGCCTCCTGAGGGAGGGGCGGTGGAATGAGCAGTTCTTC. Translation gives CASSLLREGRWNEQFF.

The chain links TRBV19 to TRBJ1-5; D remains unclear. V was shortened by 5 bases and J by 5 bases, with 13 bases between the two germline ends. The CDR3 has 14 residues. Per the germline V gene, CDR1 is LNHDA and CDR2 is SQIVND (reference sequence). In nucleotides, the CDR3 is TGTGCCAGTAGTCCGGGGAACATCGATCAGCCCCAGCATTTT. Amino acid sequence: CASSPGNIDQPQHF.

J is TRBJ2-2 and V is TRBV5-6; D uncertain. From germline, CDR1 is SGHDT and CDR2 YYEEEE. V lost 5 bases and J 0 bases, leaving 8 bases between the germline ends. This CDR3 has 14 amino acids. The CDR3 DNA sequence: TGTGCCAGCAGACCTACAGCGAACACCGGGGAGCTGTTTTTT. Translation gives CASRPTANTGELFF.

The genes are TRBV13 and TRBJ2-2; 11 bases agree with TRBD2. V was pared by 3 bases and J by 2 bases, with 2 bases of the junction left unmatched. From germline, CDR1 is PRHDT and CDR2 FYEKMQ (reference sequence). This CDR3 contains 16 residues. The CDR3 nucleotides are TGTGCCAGCAGCTTCGGGACTAGCGGTAACACCGGGGAGCTGTTTTTT. This translates into CASSFGTSGNTGELFF. Looking up the rest from reference TRBV13 and TRBJ2-2 gives the full variable domain: AAGVIQSPRHLIKEKRETATLKCYPIPRHDTVYWYQQGPGQDPQFLISFYEKMQSDKGSIPDRFSAQQFSDYHSELNMSSLELGDSALYFCASSFGTSGNTGELFFGEGSRLTVL.

This clone was detected once. The chain joins TRBV7-8 to TRBJ2-5, with D possibly TRBD2 on 5 matching bases. The CDR3 is 14 amino acids. Deletions cut 5 bases from V and 2 bases from J, with 12 bases between. The germline CDR1 and CDR2 sequences are SGHVS and FQNEAQ. The chain's CDR3 is CASSVIGGQETQYF. The CDR3 nucleotides are TGTGCCAGCAGCGTTATTGGAGGTCAAGAGACCCAGTACTTC.

The chain employs TRBV7-2 and TRBJ1-1, with D tentatively TRBD1 (5 bases). CDR1 and CDR2 (germline): SGHTA, FQGNSA. This CDR3 comprises 12 residues. Trimming cost V 6 bases and J 4 bases, with 9 bases left between them. CDR3 DNA sequence: TGTGCCAGCAGAGGGGATACCACTGAAGCTTTCTTT. As protein: CASRGDTTEAFF.

This clone appeared a single time. V is TRBV28 and J is TRBJ2-1, with D tentatively TRBD2 (5 bases). The germline V gene encodes CDR1 MDHEN and CDR2 SYDVKM. This CDR3 region has 15 residues. V gave up 4 bases and J gave up 5 bases, with 15 bases separating them. CDR3 region: CASSSIAAGNNEQFF. The CDR3 coding sequence is TGTGCCAGCAGTTCCATCGCGGCGGGTAACAATGAGCAGTTCTTC.

Concerning this clone: At one end, the junction sequence differs from germline, possibly due to a read error. The chain combines TRBV6-2 or TRBV6-3 with TRBJ1-4; D remains ambiguous. CDR1 and CDR2 from the germline V gene are MNHEY and SVGEGT. This CDR3 is built from 16 residues. CDR3 coding DNA: TGTGCCAGCAGCCTTCTCAACCGGGGAGTGGGAGAAAAACTGCTTTTT. This encodes CASSLLNRGVGEKLLF.

V usage is TRBV28 and J usage is TRBJ2-3, with 13 nucleotides matching TRBD2. This CDR3 comprises 23 residues. CDR1 is MDHEN and CDR2 is SYDVKM in the germline V gene. V lost 4 bases to trimming and J lost 2 bases; unmatched junction nucleotides: 24. CDR3 bases: TGTGCCAGCAGTTCGGGACGTACAGGGACAGGGACTAGCGGGGACACCTTCACAGATACGCAGTATTTT. It yields the protein CASSSGRTGTGTSGDTFTDTQYF.

This chain uses TRBV7-2 with TRBJ2-1, with D possibly being TRBD2 (5 bases). V lost 3 bases, J lost 10 bases, and 16 bases lay in between. The CDR3 is 14 residues long. CDR1 is SGHTA and CDR2 is FQGNSA in the germline V gene. CDR3 DNA: TGTGCCAGCAGCTTCTCCCAGGACTTGAAAGAGCAGTTCTTC. Amino acids: CASSFSQDLKEQFF. The full variable domain, rest sourced from reference TRBV7-2 and TRBJ2-1, is GAGVSQSPSNKVTEKGKDVELRCDPISGHTALYWYRQSLGQGLEFLIYFQGNSAPDKSGLPSDRFSAERTGGSVSTLTIQRTQQEDSAVYLCASSFSQDLKEQFFGPGTRLTVL.

The V gene is TRBV27, the J gene TRBJ2-3; the D is unclear. The CDR3 loop spans 13 amino acids. V shed 9 bases and J shed 0 bases, with 10 bases lying between them. Germline values: CDR1 MNHEY, CDR2 SMNVEV (reference sequence). DNA of the CDR3: TGTGCCAGTCTTACGGGTAGCACAGATACGCAGTATTTT. Amino acids: CASLTGSTDTQYF.

The V gene is TRBV27, the J gene TRBJ2-7, with 7 bases aligning to TRBD2. The length of the CDR3 is 19 residues. Germline assignment: CDR1 MNHEY and CDR2 SMNVEV (reference sequence). Trimming took 0 bases from V and 2 from J; bases not matched to a gene: 16. The CDR3 loop reads CASSLSGYGGSGNTYEQYF. CDR3 sequence (DNA): TGTGCCAGCAGTTTATCGGGGTACGGGGGGTCGGGGAATACCTACGAGCAGTACTTC.

V is TRBV6-6 and J is TRBJ2-4; 7 positions match TRBD2. Germline V gene data show CDR1 as MNHNY and CDR2 as SVGAGI (reference sequence). The J segment lost 1 base and the V segment lost 2 bases, leaving 5 bases of the junction unmatched. CDR3 length: 16 residues. The CDR3 DNA is TGTGCCAGCAGTTACGGACTAGGAACGGCCAAAAACATTCAGTACTTC. Protein: CASSYGLGTAKNIQYF.

This chain connects TRBV10-3 to TRBJ2-2; perhaps TRBD1 as D (6 bases). The germline V gene has CDR1 ENHRY and CDR2 SYGVKD. The V end was cut by 2 bases, the J end by 5 bases, with 15 bases between. The length of the CDR3 is 16 residues. CDR3 residues: CAISEVGAVGTGELFF. CDR3 coding DNA: TGTGCCATCAGTGAGGTGGGGGCTGTGGGGACCGGGGAGCTGTTTTTT.

The chain joins TRBV20-1 to TRBJ2-2, with 7 bases aligning to TRBD2. The CDR3 has 16 amino acids. After removal of 3 bases from V and 5 bases from J, the junction contained 12 bases not matched to a gene. Germline V gene data show CDR1 as DFQATT and CDR2 as SNEGSKA (reference sequence). CDR3 sequence reads: CSASPSGPARTGELFF. As DNA, the CDR3 is TGCAGTGCTAGTCCTAGCGGCCCCGCGAGGACCGGGGAGCTGTTTTTT.

This clone was seen a single time. The rearrangement joins TRBV5-1 to TRBJ2-7, with D perhaps TRBD2 (6 bases). CDR1 is SGHRS, CDR2 YFSETQ, per germline. Deletions cut 0 bases from V and 0 bases from J, with 16 bases between. This CDR3 has 17 residues. CDR3 nucleotides: TGCGCCAGCAGCTTGGAAGCGCGGGGTCGCCCCTCCTACGAGCAGTACTTC. Residues: CASSLEARGRPSYEQYF.

V is TRBV7-3 and J is TRBJ2-2; D unresolved. The germline V and J ends were trimmed by 5 bases and 6 bases, with 13 bases remaining between them. The CDR3 is 14 residues long. Germline CDR1 is SGHTA and CDR2 is FQGTGA. The chain's CDR3 is CASSPSPGSGELFF. The DNA of the CDR3 is TGTGCCAGCAGCCCTTCCCCGGGTTCCGGGGAGCTGTTTTTT.